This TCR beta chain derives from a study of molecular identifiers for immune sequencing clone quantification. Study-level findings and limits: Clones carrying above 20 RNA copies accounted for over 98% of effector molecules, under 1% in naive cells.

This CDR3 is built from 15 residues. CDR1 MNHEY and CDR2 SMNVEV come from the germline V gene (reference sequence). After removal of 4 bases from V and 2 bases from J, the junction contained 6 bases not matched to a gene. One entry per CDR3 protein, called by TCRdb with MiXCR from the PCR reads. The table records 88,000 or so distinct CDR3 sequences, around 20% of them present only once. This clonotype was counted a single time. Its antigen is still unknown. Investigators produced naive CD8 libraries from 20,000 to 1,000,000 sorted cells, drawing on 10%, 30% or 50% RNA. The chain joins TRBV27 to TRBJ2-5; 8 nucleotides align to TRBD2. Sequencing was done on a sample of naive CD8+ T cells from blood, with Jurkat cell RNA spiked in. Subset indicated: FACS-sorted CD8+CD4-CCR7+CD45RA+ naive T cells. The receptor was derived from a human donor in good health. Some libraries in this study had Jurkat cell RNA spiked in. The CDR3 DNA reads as TGTGCCAGCAGTTACTCTCCGGGGGGGCAAGAGACCCAGTACTTC. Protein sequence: CASSYSPGGQETQYF.